This T cell receptor beta chain was identified during a study of blood T cell repertoires in COVID-19. Study context: The United States, Italy and Spain supplied acute and convalescent COVID-19 samples. PBMCs, B-cell-depleted T cells, or T cells provided the cDNA or gDNA that made up the material.

Recruited during active infection, patients (from Seattle) were subsequently followed longitudinally. As handled by the study authors: Amplification with reference gene primers provided the estimates of nucleated cell counts. Assay: immunoSEQ multiplex PCR; the TCRdb copy retains only in-frame clones and omits some. The V and J calls and the clone size are those of that table, but D and trimming were determined from the DNA. The repertoire holds about 210,000 clones, with about 82% as singletons. This clone has a single count. The clonotype originates from a woman aged 70-85 years with COVID-19, enrolled during active disease. The source material was peripheral blood.

The CDR3, as DNA: TGTGCTAGTGGTTTTACTAGCGGGAGGTTAGAGACCCAGTACTTC. This translates into CASGFTSGRLETQYF. This chain links TRBV12-5 with TRBJ2-5, with 12 bases identical to TRBD2. Germline V gene data show CDR1 as LGHNT and CDR2 as FRNRAP. The length of the CDR3 is 15 residues. The J segment lost 4 bases and the V segment lost 3 bases, leaving 3 bases of the junction unmatched.